This T cell receptor (beta chain) was recovered during a study of blood T cell repertoires in COVID-19. Followed longitudinally, the Seattle patients had been enrolled during active infection. Data came from immunoSEQ multiplex PCR; TCRdb stores just in-frame clones and leaves some out. The profile shows 170,000 or so clones, roughly 87% of them singletons. Sequences were obtained from peripheral blood. The TCR was taken from a woman in her 70s with COVID-19, enrolled during active disease.

This chain's CDR3 is CASSLFGQANSPLHF. The CDR3 region has the DNA TGTGCCAGCAGCTTGTTCGGACAGGCTAATTCACCCCTCCACTTT. The chain uses TRBV7-8 and TRBJ1-6; 7 positions match TRBD1. V gave up 3 bases and J gave up 6 bases; unmatched junction bases: 5. The CDR3 has 15 residues. Per the germline V gene, CDR1 is SGHVS and CDR2 is FQNEAQ.